Reported below is one TCR beta chain. The data were taken from a study of T cell repertoires in cytomegalovirus infection. Study overall: Both CMV infection and a matching HLA type were indicated by public TCR beta signatures.

The CDR3 extends over 14 amino acids. Germline V lookup: CDR1 SNHLY, CDR2 FYNNEI. The V end lost 2 bases, the J end lost 1 base, and 6 bases lay between the germline ends. TCRdb redid the calling of the reads with MiXCR, one entry per CDR3 protein. The sample has around 120,000 distinct CDR3 sequences, almost 9% seen once. The clonotype was recovered from a human donor in good health (CMV status not recorded). Some clones in this sample may be carry-over from other donors' samples. The chain recombines TRBV2 with TRBJ2-1; D is unresolved. Sequencing was done on a sample of PBMCs. The CDR3 is CASSERVSYNEQFF. CDR3 nucleotide sequence: TGTGCCAGCAGTGAAAGGGTTTCCTACAATGAGCAGTTCTTC. The full variable domain, rest sourced from reference TRBV2 and TRBJ2-1, is EPEVTQTPSHQVTQMGQEVILRCVPISNHLYFYWYRQILGQKVEFLVSFYNNEISEKSEIFDDQFSVERPDGSNFTLKIRSTKLEDSAMYFCASSERVSYNEQFFGPGTRLTVL.